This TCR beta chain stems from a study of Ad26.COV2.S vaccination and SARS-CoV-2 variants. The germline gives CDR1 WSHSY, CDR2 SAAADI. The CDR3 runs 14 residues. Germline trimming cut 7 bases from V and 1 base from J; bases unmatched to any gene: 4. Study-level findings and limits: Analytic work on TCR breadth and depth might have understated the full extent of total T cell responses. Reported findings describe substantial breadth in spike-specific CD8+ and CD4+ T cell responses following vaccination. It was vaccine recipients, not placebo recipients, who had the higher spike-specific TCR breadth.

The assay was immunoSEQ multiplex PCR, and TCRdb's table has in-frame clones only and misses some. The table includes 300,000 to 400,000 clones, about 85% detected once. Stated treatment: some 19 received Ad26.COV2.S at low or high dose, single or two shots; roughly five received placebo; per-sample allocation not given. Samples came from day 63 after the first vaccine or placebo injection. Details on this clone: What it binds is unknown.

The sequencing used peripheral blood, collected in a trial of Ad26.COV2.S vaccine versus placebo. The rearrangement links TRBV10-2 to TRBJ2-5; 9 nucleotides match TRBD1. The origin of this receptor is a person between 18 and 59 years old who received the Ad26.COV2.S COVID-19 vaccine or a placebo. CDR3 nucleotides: TGCGCCAGCAAACGGGACAGGGCCCAAGAGACCCAGTACTTC. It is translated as CASKRDRAQETQYF.